The present T cell receptor (beta chain) was sequenced within a study of blood T cell repertoires in COVID-19. About the study: Italy, Spain and the United States were the sources of the convalescent and acute COVID-19 samples. Sample material is recorded as cDNA or gDNA derived from T cells, B-cell-depleted T cells, or PBMCs.

Germline CDR1 is MNHEY and CDR2 is SMNVEV (reference sequence). The CDR3 extends over 15 amino acids. Trimming shortened V by 7 bases and J by 3 bases, and 17 bases separated the two germline ends. Authors' processing steps: From reference gene primer amplification, estimates of nucleated cell counts were derived. The table came from immunoSEQ multiplex PCR; TCRdb's copy has only in-frame clones and leaves some out. V, J and clone size were drawn from that table, and D and trimming were deduced from the DNA. Of a few hundred thousand clones in the sample, roughly 88% are singletons; the top ten hold around 0.78%.

Specimen: peripheral blood. The clonotype comes from a woman between 25 and 40 years old with acute or convalescent COVID-19. V is TRBV27 and J is TRBJ2-3; TRBD1 might be the D (8 bases). DNA for the CDR3: TGTGCCAGCAATACCGGACAGGGAGGGACAGATACGCAGTATTTT. This codes for CASNTGQGGTDTQYF.